The 4 T cell receptor beta chains reported below all come from one sample, sequenced in a study of cytomegalovirus exposure and HLA in healthy donors. Vbeta (60) and Jbeta (13) primers were used in the PCR. Measured with immunoSEQ multiplex PCR; TCRdb has only the in-frame clones, and not every one. Counted here are roughly 160,000 clones, about four fifths occurring once; the ten biggest clones make up 1%. The sequencing input was PBMCs. These receptors were obtained from a woman in her 50s in good health and CMV-seropositive.

The chain has TRBV9 and TRBJ1-3; the D is unclear. The CDR3 is 14 amino acids. Trimming left V 0 bases short and J 6 bases short, with 10 bases between. Germline V gives CDR1 SGDLS, CDR2 YYNGEE. The CDR3 here is CASSVDLLSNTIYF. The DNA for the CDR3 is TGTGCCAGCAGCGTAGATCTCCTTTCAAACACCATATATTTT.

The chain combines TRBV28 with TRBJ2-7, with D unresolved. Looked up from germline, CDR1 is MDHEN and CDR2 is SYDVKM. Trimming removed 6 bases at V and 4 bases at J, with 7 bases between. The CDR3 totals 11 residues. DNA for the CDR3: TGTGCCAGCAGAAATCTTTACGAGCAGTACTTC. It encodes CASRNLYEQYF.

The gene calls are TRBV7-2 and TRBJ1-2; the match to TRBD1 covers 8 bases. J was trimmed by 7 bases and V by 2 bases; bases with no gene match: 9. The CDR3 covers 15 residues. Germline CDR1 SGHTA, CDR2 FQGNSA. The CDR3 sequence is CASSLSGQGAVGYTF. DNA of the CDR3: TGTGCCAGCAGCTTAAGTGGTCAGGGGGCGGTTGGCTACACCTTC.

V usage is TRBV9 and J usage is TRBJ1-2, with TRBD1 identical over 7 bases. CDR3 length: 17 residues. The V and J ends lost 2 bases and 3 bases, in that order; junction bases with no gene match: 13. The germline V gene encodes CDR1 SGDLS and CDR2 YYNGEE. The CDR3 DNA sequence: TGTGCCAGCAGCGTCCCCAAAACAGGGGACCGTGACTATGGCTACACCTTC. Translated, it gives CASSVPKTGDRDYGYTF.